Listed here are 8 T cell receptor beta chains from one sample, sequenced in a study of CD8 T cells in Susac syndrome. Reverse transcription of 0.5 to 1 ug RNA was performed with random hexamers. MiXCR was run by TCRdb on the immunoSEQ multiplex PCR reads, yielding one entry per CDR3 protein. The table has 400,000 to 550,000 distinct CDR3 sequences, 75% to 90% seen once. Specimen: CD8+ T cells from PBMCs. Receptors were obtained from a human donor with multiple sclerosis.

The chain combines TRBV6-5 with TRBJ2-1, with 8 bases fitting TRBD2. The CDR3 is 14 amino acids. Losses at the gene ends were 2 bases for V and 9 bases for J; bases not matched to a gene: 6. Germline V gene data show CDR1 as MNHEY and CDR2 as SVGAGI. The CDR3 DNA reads TGTGCCAGCAGTTACAGGGGACTAGTGGCTGAGCAGTTCTTC. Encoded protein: CASSYRGLVAEQFF.

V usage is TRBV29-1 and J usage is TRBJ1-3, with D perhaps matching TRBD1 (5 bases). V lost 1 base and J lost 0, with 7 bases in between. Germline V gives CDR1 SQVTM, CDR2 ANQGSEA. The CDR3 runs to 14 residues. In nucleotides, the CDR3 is TGCAGCGTTGAAGGACAGAACTCTGGAAACACCATATATTTT. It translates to CSVEGQNSGNTIYF.

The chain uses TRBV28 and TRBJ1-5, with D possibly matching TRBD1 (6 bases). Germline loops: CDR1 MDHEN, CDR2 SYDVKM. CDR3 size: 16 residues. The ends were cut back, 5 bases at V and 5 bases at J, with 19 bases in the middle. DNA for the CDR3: TGTGCCAGCAGTCCCTTTGACAGGCCCTGGGATCAGCCCCAGCATTTT. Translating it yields CASSPFDRPWDQPQHF. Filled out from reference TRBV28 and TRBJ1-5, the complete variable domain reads DVKVTQSSRYLVKRTGEKVFLECVQDMDHENMFWYRQDPGLGLRLIYFSYDVKMKEKGDIPEGYSVSREKKERFSLILESASTNQTSMYLCASSPFDRPWDQPQHFGDGTRLSIL.

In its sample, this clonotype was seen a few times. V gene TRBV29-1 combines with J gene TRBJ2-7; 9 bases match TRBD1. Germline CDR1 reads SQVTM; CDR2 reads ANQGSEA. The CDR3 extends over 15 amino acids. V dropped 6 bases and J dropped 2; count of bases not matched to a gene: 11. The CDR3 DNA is TGCAGCGTATCGGCCGGGACAGGGAATCCCTACGAGCAGTACTTC. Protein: CSVSAGTGNPYEQYF.

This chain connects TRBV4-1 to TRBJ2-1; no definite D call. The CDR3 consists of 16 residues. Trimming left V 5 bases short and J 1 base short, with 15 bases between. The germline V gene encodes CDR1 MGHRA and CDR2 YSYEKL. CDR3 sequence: CASSVTRSRSYNEQFF. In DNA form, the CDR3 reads TGCGCCAGCAGCGTAACGCGGAGCCGATCCTACAATGAGCAGTTCTTC.

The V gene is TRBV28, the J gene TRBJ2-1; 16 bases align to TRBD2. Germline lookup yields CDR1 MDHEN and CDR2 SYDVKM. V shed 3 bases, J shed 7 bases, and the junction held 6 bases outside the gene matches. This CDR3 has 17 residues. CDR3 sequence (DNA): TGTGCCAGCAGTTTGGGACTAGCGGGAGGGGTTGGGAATGAGCAGTTCTTC. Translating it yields CASSLGLAGGVGNEQFF.

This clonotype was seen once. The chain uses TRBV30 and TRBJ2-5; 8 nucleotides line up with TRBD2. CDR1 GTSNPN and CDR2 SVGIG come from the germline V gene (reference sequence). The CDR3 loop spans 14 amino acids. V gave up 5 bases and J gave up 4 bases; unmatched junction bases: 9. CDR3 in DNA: TGTGCCTGGCAAGCGGGAGTAGGACGAGAGACCCAGTACTTC. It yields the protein CAWQAGVGRETQYF.

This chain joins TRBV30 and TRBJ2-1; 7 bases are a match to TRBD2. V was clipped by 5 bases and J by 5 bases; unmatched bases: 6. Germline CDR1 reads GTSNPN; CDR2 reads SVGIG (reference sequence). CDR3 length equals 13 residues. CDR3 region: CAWGRDRNNEQFF. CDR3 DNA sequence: TGTGCCTGGGGGAGGGACCGAAACAATGAGCAGTTCTTC. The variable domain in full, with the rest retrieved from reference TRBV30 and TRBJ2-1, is SQTIHQWPATLVQPVGSPLSLECTVEGTSNPNLYWYRQAAGRGLQLLFYSVGIGQISSEVPQNLSASRPQDRQFILSSKKLLLSDSGFYLCAWGRDRNNEQFFGPGTRLTVL.